Here is one TCR beta chain with its context. Its antigen target is currently unknown. Compared with germline, one end of the junction differs, possibly owing to a read error. The sample originates from a study of vaccination and CD4 T cells after COVID-19 (dated by TCRdb to about 2022). Broadly, across the study: Convalescent patients had a positive SARS-CoV-2 result on nasal swab PCR, and of these patients, fewer than ten had mild disease and one had severe disease. For stimulating the cultures, overlapping spike peptide pools were used, derived from SARS-CoV-2 as well as from the common cold coronaviruses HCoV-NL63, HCoV-OC43 and HCoV-229E. Six males and four females were included in the convalescent cohort, with two Hispanic individuals, seven Caucasians, two Asians and one multiracial person represented. Control cultures received a CEFX viral epitope pool as the positive control, an HIV-1 Nef peptide pool as the negative control, or no peptide. Two doses of either the Pfizer-BioNTech BNT162b2 vaccine (n=8) or the Moderna mRNA-1273 vaccine (n=2) were administered to participants. Post-vaccine blood samples were obtained a median of about 72 days after the second vaccine dose, with a range of about 13 to 241 days. In around ten COVID-19 convalescent patients and a few infection-naive healthy vaccine recipients, the spike-specific CD4+ TCR repertoire before mRNA vaccination was compared with the repertoire after mRNA vaccination. Post-COVID blood samples were collected from convalescent patients a median of roughly 100 days after diagnosis, with a range of about 30 to 180 days.

What the authors observed across the whole study: Only a relatively small number of convalescent patients were included in the study, and early timepoints following natural infection were not analyzed. The median count of SARS-CoV-2-reactive clonotypes went up from roughly 21 after infection to 38 after vaccination, although the change was not significant. Among the post-vaccine SARS-CoV-2-reactive clones in convalescent patients, a median approximately 90% showed up only after vaccination, which suggests vaccine-specific priming. Of the vaccine-specific clones found in convalescent patients, nearly all (304 of 307) were mono-reactive for SARS-CoV-2 spike instead of being cross-reactive with common cold coronaviruses.

The CDR3 numbers 15 residues from cysteine through phenylalanine. The CDR3 DNA has 45 bases and is translated from base 1. The library was generated by PCR. TCR sequencing of DNA from cultured CD4+ T cells used the Oncomine TCR Beta short-read assay at the Johns Hopkins FTIC core. Genomic DNA was extracted from the cultured CD4+ T cells with the QIAamp micro DNA kit. Oncomine TCR Beta libraries made from cultured CD4+ T cells were pooled using unique dual indexes and sequenced on an Illumina iSeq 100. As for the original processing: Non-productive sequences were filtered out, and CDR3s that did not start with C, did not end with F or W, or were shorter than 7 amino acids were discarded. Antigen-specific clonotypes were identified with the MANAFEST web application by comparing peptide-stimulated wells with reference and other culture wells. To be called positive, a clone needed an FDR below 0.05, an odds ratio above 5, and a productive frequency above 0.1% in at least two of three replicate wells. Cross-reactive clonotypes were defined as significantly expanded in both SARS-CoV-2 spike wells and at least one common cold coronavirus spike condition. CDR3 homology was assessed with Levenshtein distances (stringdist) and unrooted phylogenetic trees (ape) in R version 3.6.1. TCRdb reworked the public reads: Q25 trimming with fastp, MiXCR clone assembly, productive beta chains retained. Identical CDR3 protein sequences are pooled into one entry, listed with their most common genes and DNA. Here the V and J calls rest on TCRdb's processing, not on the authors' analysis. Present in this sample are about 14,000 distinct CDR3 sequences, approximately 27% of which were seen just once. Of the sample, less than 25% is held by the ten largest clones.

In light of the paper, this sample's treatment or condition label describes: roughly ten-day PBMC culture with coronavirus spike peptide pools or control peptides (ViraFEST assay). The ViraFEST assay was used in the study, in which antigen-specific T cells were expanded with peptide pools and expanded clonotypes were subsequently identified by TCR sequencing. The positive SARS-CoV-2 PCR tests of the convalescent patients were dated from March to December 2020, before the Alpha, Beta and Delta variants emerged in the United States. PBMCs were cultured at around 2 million per well in IMDM supplemented with about 5.5% human AB serum and about 9.5 IU/ml IL-2, with approximately 11 ug/ml peptide pools added. On days 3 and 7, half of the culture medium was replaced with fresh IL-2-containing medium. After about 10 days of culture, CD4+ T cells were isolated by negative selection using the EasySep CD4+ T cell isolation kit. Ficoll-Paque Plus gradient centrifugation was used to isolate PBMCs from whole blood, and the isolated PBMCs were then either used fresh or cryopreserved at -140C. Culture conditions were generally each tested in triplicate wells.

Rearrangement joined TRBV12-3 or TRBV12-4 to TRBJ2-3; TRBD2 lines up with 10 middle nucleotides. Material: cultured CD4+ T cells from blood. The TCR was taken from a human donor with COVID-19. The CDR3 is CASRLAGGPTDTQYF. The DNA sequence follows: TGTGCCAGCAGGTTAGCGGGGGGCCCCACAGATACGCAGTATTTT.